Sequencing of this TCR beta chain was carried out in a study of shared clonotypes between healthy human individuals. The study's findings and limits: Sharing of clonotypes among donors was expected to vary with sequencing depth.

What was sequenced on ten immunoSEQ deep assay plates was unsorted PBMC DNA. Original analysis: As immunoSEQ supplied junction-only sequences (without quality scores), filtering differed. Libraries were prepared by immunoSEQ multiplex PCR; TCRdb keeps only in-frame clonotypes and omits some of them. V and J calls and clone size are copied from that table; D and trimming were computed from the DNA. The profile shows around 480,000 clones, about 80% of them singletons. V lost 3 bases and J 0 bases, leaving 9 bases between the germline ends. This CDR3 is 16 amino acids long. Germline lookup yields CDR1 MRHNA and CDR2 SNTAGT. The donors, all of them Caucasian adults, lived in Nashville, Tennessee. This clone has a count of ten or more. What it binds is unknown.

The chain uses TRBV6-4 and TRBJ2-6, with TRBD2 as a possible D gene (5 bases). Sequencing used PBMCs. The TCR was taken from a woman aged 40-49 years in good health. Some clones in this sample may be carry-over from other donors' samples. The CDR3 DNA sequence: TGTGCCAGCAGTGAATTGGACTTCTCTGGGGCCAACGTCCTGACTTTC. Its protein is CASSELDFSGANVLTF.